This entry features one T cell receptor (beta chain) sequence. Only one count was recorded for this clone. Its antigen is not yet known. No per-base quality is available; no much larger clone lies one base away. These data originate in a study of blood T cell repertoires in COVID-19 (dated by TCRdb to about 2020). With respect to the entire study: Samples covering the acute and convalescent phases of COVID-19 were provided by collaborators in the United States, Italy and Spain. The material from the prospective study consisted of cDNA or gDNA derived from T cells, B-cell-depleted T cells, or PBMCs. The samples were drawn from two sources: the first 160 participants of the ongoing ImmuneRACE study, and about 1,300 subjects contributed by 6 global collaborators. The repertoires were made available in a free public database intended to serve as a resource for research on the immune response to SARS-CoV-2. Where available, HLA class I and class II types were obtained from metadata supplied by the sample provider rather than from assay-based typing. Sample metadata almost always included a de-identified subject ID, COVID-19 status, age in years and sex. Deeply sampled blood TCRbeta repertoires from subjects exposed to, actively infected with, or recovered from COVID-19 were included in the dataset. The paper as a whole reports these results and caveats: How much clinical and demographic metadata was included differed by source and by participant, and the metadata was provided uncurated.

In Seattle, one collaborating source enrolled patients while the infection was active and tracked those patients longitudinally over the course of disease. The collaborating institutions used their own protocols to collect whole blood in K2EDTA tubes. Collaborator samples were shipped for TCRbeta analysis as frozen whole blood, isolated PBMCs, or DNA extracted from either sample type. TCRbeta CDR3 regions were amplified from genomic DNA by means of the immunoSEQ Assay, a bias-controlled multiplex PCR. Per the source publication's procedure: Within the assay, amplification of reference gene primers was used to estimate how many nucleated cells each sample contained. To quantify the absolute abundance of each unique TCRbeta CDR3 rearrangement, sequence reads were collapsed and filtered. For each sample, productive Simpson clonality was calculated as the square root of Simpson's diversity index across productive rearrangements. This immuneACCESS table, as held by TCRdb, lists in-frame sequences with V and J called but not all clones. Of the missing ones, under half trace to an unresolved V gene in checked studies; the others have no known cause. V, J and clone size reflect that table, while D and trimming were determined from the DNA. The sample has 80,000 to 95,000 clones on record, about four fifths of them singletons. Clones ranked in the top ten supply 4% to 5.5% of the sample.

The CDR3 sequence holds 16 residues, the cysteine and phenylalanine included. Just CDR3 DNA is preserved here, 48 bases in frame from base 1. The sample was peripheral blood. The chain links TRBV21-1 with TRBJ2-1; the DNA was not compared with TRBD1, the D call given in the table. TRBV21-1 represents a pseudogene. This TCR was sampled from a man older than 75 with COVID-19, enrolled during active disease. The DNA sequence is TGTGCCAGCACCCAGGGGAGACAGAAAAACTACAATGAGCAGTTCTTC. The encoded protein is CASTQGRQKNYNEQFF.